The clone carrying this T cell receptor (beta chain) appeared many times. Its target is not known. Uncontrolled infections, pregnancy, lactation or other autoimmune diseases led to patient exclusion. This specimen comes from a study of Graves' ophthalmopathy and Graves' hyperthyroidism. Study observations and caveats: With just over 70% sensitivity and approximately 72% specificity, the model predicted ophthalmopathy progression.

The germline V and J ends were trimmed by 7 bases and 4 bases, with 19 bases remaining between them. This CDR3 is built from 16 residues. Germline loops: CDR1 MGHRA, CDR2 YSYEKL. Amplifying from RNA transcripts, the study obtained TCR beta CDR3 regions. First-round RT-PCR used HTBI primers; second-round multiplex PCR followed. In TCRdb, the multiplex PCR reads were re-called with MiXCR into one record per CDR3 protein. The sample has under 350,000 distinct CDR3 sequences; about 17% are singletons. This chain uses TRBV4-1 with TRBJ2-2; the D gene is possibly TRBD1 (6 bases). The material sequenced was peripheral blood. The source of this sequence is an adult man with Graves' ophthalmopathy. CDR3 region: CASTTSPGHSTGELFF. The DNA of the CDR3 is TGCGCCAGCACGACATCACCGGGACACAGCACCGGGGAGCTGTTTTTT.